These 21 T cell receptor beta chains came from one sample sequenced in a study of Ad26.COV2.S vaccination and SARS-CoV-2 variants. The treatment was: roughly 19 received Ad26.COV2.S at low or high dose, single or two shots; 5 received placebo; per-sample allocation not given. Sampling took place 63 days after the first vaccine or placebo injection. Sequencing used immunoSEQ multiplex PCR; TCRdb keeps in-frame clones, though not all of them. Of 500,000 or so clones in the sample, about 91% were seen once. Sample: peripheral blood, taken in a trial of Ad26.COV2.S vaccine versus placebo. These receptors came from a person between 18 and 59 years old who received the Ad26.COV2.S COVID-19 vaccine or a placebo.

The chain couples TRBV10-3 to TRBJ1-5; 9 bases agree with TRBD1. CDR1 and CDR2 from the germline V gene are ENHRY and SYGVKD. The V segment lost 0 bases and the J segment 7 bases; nucleotides outside the gene matches: 7. CDR3 length equals 16 residues. DNA for the CDR3: TGTGCCATCAGTGAGTCCCCGGGACAGGGTCACCAGCCCCAGCATTTT. The encoded protein is CAISESPGQGHQPQHF.

CDR3 residues: CASSRSNQPQHF. CDR3 DNA: TGTGCCAGTAGCAGGAGCAATCAGCCCCAGCATTTT. The chain couples TRBV19 to TRBJ1-5; D call uncertain. This CDR3 comprises 12 residues. Germline V lookup: CDR1 LNHDA, CDR2 SQIVND (reference sequence). The V end was cut by 6 bases, the J end by 1 base, with 4 bases between.

V is TRBV6-5 and J is TRBJ2-7; D unresolved. V lost 5 bases and J lost 3, with 8 bases in between. Germline CDR1 MNHEY, CDR2 SVGAGI. The CDR3 extends over 12 amino acids. The CDR3 DNA is TGTGCCAGCAGTACGACAATCTACGAGCAGTACTTC. Translated: CASSTTIYEQYF.

V gene TRBV11-3 combines with J gene TRBJ2-5; D could derive from TRBD1 or TRBD2 (5 bases each). The V end was cut by 5 bases, the J end by 7 bases, with 20 bases between. The germline gives CDR1 SGHNT, CDR2 YENEEA. CDR3 length equals 15 residues. CDR3 coding DNA: TGTGCCAGCAGCCCGGAAGGGGCTGGCCGGGGGACCCAGTACTTC. Amino acids: CASSPEGAGRGTQYF.

CDR3 loop: CASSLSSPGYEQYV. The CDR3 bases are TGTGCCAGCAGTTTATCATCCCCGGGGTACGAGCAGTACGTC. The V and J genes are TRBV27 and TRBJ2-7, with D perhaps TRBD2 (5 bases). This CDR3 is built from 14 residues. The germline CDR1 and CDR2 sequences are MNHEY and SMNVEV (reference sequence). V was clipped by 0 bases and J by 4 bases, with 10 bases between them.

The chain has TRBV4-1 and TRBJ2-2; D may be TRBD2 (6 bases). Germline V lookup: CDR1 MGHRA, CDR2 YSYEKL. The germline V and J ends were trimmed by 3 bases and 2 bases, with 16 bases remaining between them. The CDR3 covers 17 residues. The CDR3, as DNA: TGCGCCAGCAGCCATTTTCCCCCCGCGGGAAACACCGGGGAGCTGTTTTTT. Its protein is CASSHFPPAGNTGELFF.

This clone was picked up one time. The V call is TRBV6-5, the J call TRBJ2-6; D ambiguous. Germline V gene sequence: CDR1 MNHEY, CDR2 SVGAGI. The CDR3 is 13 residues long. V was clipped by 2 bases and J by 8 bases, with 7 bases between them. The CDR3 DNA follows: TGTGCCAGCAGTTACGACTGGACCAACGTCCTGACTTTC. The encoded protein is CASSYDWTNVLTF.

In the case of this clone: This sample also contains other DNA sequences that code for the same CDR3. The chain employs TRBV7-2 and TRBJ1-2; 9 bases agree with TRBD1. CDR1 is SGHTA and CDR2 is FQGNSA in the germline V gene. Losses at the gene ends were 5 bases for V and 7 bases for J; bases not matched to a gene: 5. This CDR3 is built from 13 residues. The CDR3 bases are TGTGCCAGCAGCACTCGACAGGGGGGTGGCTACACCTTC. This gives the protein CASSTRQGGGYTF.

The J gene is TRBJ1-1, the V gene TRBV18; D perhaps matches TRBD1 (6 bases). The V and J ends lost 4 bases and 3 bases respectively, with 15 bases between them. The germline CDR1 and CDR2 sequences are KGHSH and LQKENI. The CDR3 loop spans 15 amino acids. The CDR3 loop is CASSLAHREDTEAFF. The CDR3 nucleotides read TGTGCCAGCTCACTAGCCCACAGGGAGGACACTGAAGCTTTCTTT.

The chain recombines TRBV10-3 with TRBJ2-5; D could derive from TRBD1 or TRBD2 (5 bases each). Germline values: CDR1 ENHRY, CDR2 SYGVKD. Trimming took 4 bases from V and 0 from J, leaving 12 bases between them. The CDR3 covers 15 residues. This chain's CDR3 is CAISGKGTHQETQYF. The CDR3 DNA is TGTGCCATCAGTGGCAAGGGGACCCACCAAGAGACCCAGTACTTC.

This CDR3 is CASSPDRTNEKLFF. The CDR3 DNA reads as TGTGCCAGCAGCCCTGACAGAACTAATGAAAAACTGTTTTTT. This chain joins TRBV4-2 and TRBJ1-4; D perhaps matches TRBD1 (5 bases). Trimming cost V 4 bases and J 1 base, with 7 bases left between them. The V gene's germline CDR1 is LGHNA and CDR2 YNFKEQ. There are 14 residues in the CDR3.

For the CDR3, the DNA is TGTGCCACCAGTGGAAGGAGCTACGAGCAGTACTTC. Translating gives CATSGRSYEQYF. The chain carries TRBV24-1 and TRBJ2-7; no reliable D call. CDR1 and CDR2 from the germline V gene are KGHDR and SFDVKD. Trimming stripped 5 bases from V and 3 bases from J, with 7 bases between. This CDR3 region has 12 residues.

V is TRBV30 and J is TRBJ1-5; D is undetermined. Germline CDR1 GTSNPN, CDR2 SVGIG (reference sequence). V was cut by 0 bases and J by 0 bases, with 9 bases left in between. CDR3 length: 15 amino acids. CDR3 sequence reads: CAWSVLGHSNQPQHF. In nucleotides, the CDR3 is TGTGCCTGGAGTGTATTAGGGCATAGCAATCAGCCCCAGCATTTT. The full variable domain, with the rest looked up from reference TRBV30 and TRBJ1-5, is SQTIHQWPATLVQPVGSPLSLECTVEGTSNPNLYWYRQAAGRGLQLLFYSVGIGQISSEVPQNLSASRPQDRQFILSSKKLLLSDSGFYLCAWSVLGHSNQPQHFGDGTRLSIL.

The rearrangement links TRBV4-3 to TRBJ1-1; D is unresolved. This CDR3 region has 15 residues. From germline, CDR1 is LGHNA and CDR2 YSLEER. Trimming removed 1 base at V and 0 bases at J, with 9 bases between. The CDR3 nucleotides are TGCGCCAGCAGCCAAGTGGCCAGCATGAACACTGAAGCTTTCTTT. Translated, it gives CASSQVASMNTEAFF.

In this sample, this clone turned up once. The J gene is TRBJ1-5, the V gene TRBV18; D remains unclear. Per germline, CDR1 KGHSH and CDR2 LQKENI. The CDR3 has 15 amino acids. Trimming stripped 4 bases from V and 4 bases from J, with 14 bases between. The CDR3 loop reads CASSLEAGRNQPQHF. As DNA, the CDR3 is TGTGCCAGCTCACTAGAGGCCGGACGTAATCAGCCCCAGCATTTT.

The chain is built from TRBV18 and TRBJ1-1, with no clear D. CDR1 is KGHSH and CDR2 is LQKENI in the germline V gene. The CDR3 extends over 14 amino acids. V gave up 4 bases and J gave up 7 bases, with 16 bases separating them. The CDR3 DNA reads as TGTGCCAGCTCACGGACCCCGCCACCCCATGAAGCTTTCTTT. Its protein product is CASSRTPPPHEAFF.

The chain employs TRBV28 and TRBJ1-4; TRBD1 matches at 8 bases. V dropped 6 bases and J dropped 4; count of bases not matched to a gene: 13. Germline V lookup: CDR1 MDHEN, CDR2 SYDVKM. The CDR3 covers 17 residues. In DNA, the CDR3 is TGTGCCAGCAGCTCCATGCAGGGGGCAGGGGTTAATGAAAAACTGTTTTTT. Translating gives CASSSMQGAGVNEKLFF.

A single count supports this clone. This chain connects TRBV29-1 to TRBJ1-2; 7 bases match TRBD1. The CDR3 runs 13 residues. Germline assignment: CDR1 SQVTM and CDR2 ANQGSEA. With 7 bases clipped from V and 5 bases from J, the junction kept 10 bases outside the gene matches. The CDR3 spells CSAQDRDGYGYTF. The CDR3 coding sequence is TGCAGCGCTCAAGACAGGGACGGTTATGGCTACACCTTC.

The CDR3 region has the DNA TGTGCCAGCCGACTTTTATCTAGCAATCAGCCCCAGCATTTT. It codes for CASRLLSSNQPQHF. This sequence joins TRBV2 and TRBJ1-5; D is uncertain. This CDR3 contains 14 residues. In germline, CDR1 is SNHLY, CDR2 FYNNEI. The germline V and J ends were trimmed by 8 bases and 0 bases, with 11 bases remaining between them.

This rearrangement joins TRBV7-9 to TRBJ2-1; D is possibly TRBD1 (7 bases). The CDR3 covers 16 residues. V lost 5 bases, J lost 1 base, and 15 bases lay in between. Germline CDR1 is SEHNR and CDR2 is FQNEAQ (reference sequence). CDR3 residues: CASSPSAGGSYNEQFF. Written as DNA, the CDR3 is TGTGCCAGCAGCCCGAGCGCAGGGGGGTCCTACAATGAGCAGTTCTTC.

The J gene is TRBJ2-7, the V gene TRBV6-5; D not certain. CDR3 size: 15 residues. V was shortened by 3 bases and J by 0 bases, with 12 bases between the two germline ends. Germline assignment: CDR1 MNHEY and CDR2 SVGAGI. CDR3 DNA: TGTGCCAGCAGTTATCGACGGTCGAGCTCCTACGAGCAGTACTTC. It specifies CASSYRRSSSYEQYF.